The rows below give T cell receptor beta chains drawn from one sample of a study of T cell responses to AZD1222 COVID-19 vaccine. The table came from immunoSEQ multiplex PCR; TCRdb's copy has only in-frame clones and leaves some out. The repertoire holds some 140,000 clones, with 92% as singletons. The material was peripheral blood, obtained on day 0 of AZD1222 vaccination. The receptors stem from an adult in good health. The CDR3 runs from the conserved cysteine through the conserved F or W. The D gene is left open where the match is weak. Clone size appears in some rows only: once, few, many, or a class for an expanded clone.

CDR3 length | J gene | D gene | V gene | clone size | CDR3 DNA | CDR3 protein
15 | TRBJ1-2 | NA | TRBV10-3 | NA | TGTGCCATCAGTGAGTGGGACACCCCTAACTATGGCTACACCTTC | CAISEWDTPNYGYTF
15 | TRBJ1-3 | NA | TRBV4-1 | NA | TGCGCCAGCACCAACATCCTCGGGTCTGGAAACACCATATATTTT | CASTNILGSGNTIYF
17 | TRBJ2-2 | NA | TRBV5-5 | NA | TGTGCCAGCGGGCTGGTAAAAGCCGGATCGGGGACCGGGGAGCTGTTTTTT | CASGLVKAGSGTGELFF
13 | TRBJ2-7 | NA | TRBV7-8 | once | TGTGCCAGCAGCTCAGGAGGGGGTTACGAGCAGTACTTC | CASSSGGGYEQYF
13 | TRBJ2-7 | NA | TRBV3-1/TRBV3-2 | NA | TGTGCCAGCAGCCAACGATCTTGGGGCGAGCAGTACTTC | CASSQRSWGEQYF
16 | TRBJ1-2 | NA | TRBV14 | NA | TGTGCCAGCAGCCAAGATCCGCTCGGTTTGGCGGGGGGCTACACCTTC | CASSQDPLGLAGGYTF
15 | TRBJ2-5 | TRBD2 | TRBV30 | NA | TGTGCCTGCCAAGCGGTGGTAGCGGGAGGAGGGACCCAGTACTTC | CACQAVVAGGGTQYF
13 | TRBJ1-1 | NA | TRBV7-2 | once | TGTGCCAGCAGCTCCCTCGGGAACACTGAAGCTTTCTTT | CASSSLGNTEAFF
15 | TRBJ2-1 | TRBD2 | TRBV27 | NA | TGTGCCAGCAGACCCCTAGCGGGAGGGCACAATGAGCAGTTCTTC | CASRPLAGGHNEQFF
13 | TRBJ2-5 | NA | TRBV15 | NA | TGTGCCACCAGCAGAGTCGGGGCCGAGACCCAGTACTTC | CATSRVGAETQYF
11 | TRBJ1-2 | NA | TRBV27 | NA | TGTGCCAGCAGTGGGGGACGAGGCTACACCTTC | CASSGGRGYTF
14 | TRBJ1-3 | TRBD1 | TRBV30 | NA | TGTGCCGGGGGACAGGCATTCTCTGGAAACACCATATATTTT | CAGGQAFSGNTIYF
13 | TRBJ1-3 | NA | TRBV7-9 | NA | TGTGCCAGCAGCTTAGCTAGGGACGGACGGATATATTTT | CASSLARDGRIYF
15 | TRBJ2-7 | TRBD2 | TRBV7-8 | once | TGTGCCAGCAGCCTAGGGACTAGCGGGTCCTACGAGCAGTACTTC | CASSLGTSGSYEQYF
14 | TRBJ2-2 | NA | TRBV5-4 | NA | TGTGCCAGCAGCTTACTAGGGGGGGCCGGGGAGCTGTTTTTT | CASSLLGGAGELFF
15 | TRBJ2-7 | NA | TRBV7-8 | NA | TGTGCCAGCAGCTGGGGCTTAGTAGTGATTTACGAGCAGTACTTC | CASSWGLVVIYEQYF
12 | TRBJ1-2 | NA | TRBV5-1 | NA | TGCGCCAGCAGCTTAGAAAACTATGGCTACACCTTC | CASSLENYGYTF
20 | TRBJ1-2 | TRBD1 | TRBV11-3 | NA | TGTGCCAGCAGCCAAACTACGAATGGGGCAGGGGGCGCATCTGACTATGGCTACACCTTC | CASSQTTNGAGGASDYGYTF
18 | TRBJ2-3 | TRBD2 | TRBV7-9 | NA | TGTGCCAGCAGCTTAGGAGATTTCGGAGGACTAGCAGCAGATACGCAGTATTTT | CASSLGDFGGLAADTQYF
15 | TRBJ2-1 | TRBD2 | TRBV29-1 | few | TGCAGCGTCCTCCTAGCGGGAGGAATTTACAATGAGCAGTTCTTC | CSVLLAGGIYNEQFF
18 | TRBJ2-7 | TRBD2 | TRBV7-2 | NA | TGTGCCAGCAGCTTTAGTCGGAGAACTAGCGGGACCACCTACGAGCAGTACTTC | CASSFSRRTSGTTYEQYF
14 | TRBJ1-1 | NA | TRBV18 | NA | TGTGCCAGCTCACCCCGGCATGATACACCTGAAGCTTTCTTT | CASSPRHDTPEAFF
14 | TRBJ1-1 | NA | TRBV9 | NA | TGTGCCAGCAGCGTGAGGGGATCGAACACTGAAGCTTTCTTT | CASSVRGSNTEAFF
15 | TRBJ1-2 | NA | TRBV30 | NA | TGTGCCTGGATGTTGGGGTCCCCCACTATTCGCGGCTACACCTTC | CAWMLGSPTIRGYTF
14 | TRBJ2-7 | NA | TRBV19 | NA | TGTGCCAGTAGTATTACGGGACGGTCCTACGAGCAGTACTTC | CASSITGRSYEQYF
15 | TRBJ1-2 | NA | TRBV24-1 | NA | TGTGCCACCAGTGATTCGACGGAGAGGAACTATGGCTACACCTTC | CATSDSTERNYGYTF
17 | TRBJ2-2 | TRBD1 | TRBV6-1 | NA | TGTGCCAGCAGTGCGAGACAGGGTAGTGTCGACACCGGGGAGCTGTTTTTT | CASSARQGSVDTGELFF
15 | TRBJ1-1 | NA | TRBV9 | NA | TGTGCCAGCAGCGACGGGGACGGCCGGGGGGCTGAAGCTTTCTTT | CASSDGDGRGAEAFF
14 | TRBJ1-5 | NA | TRBV4-1 | once | TGCGCCAGCAGCCCAGGGAGGGAGGGTCAGCCCCAGCATTTT | CASSPGREGQPQHF
13 | TRBJ1-2 | NA | TRBV6-2/TRBV6-3 | NA | TGTGCCAGCAGTCTTGGGACCTGGACTGGCTACACCTTC | CASSLGTWTGYTF
12 | TRBJ2-2 | NA | TRBV6-5 | NA | TGTGCCAGCAGACGCCGAACCGGGGAGCTGTTTTTT | CASRRRTGELFF
14 | TRBJ2-1 | TRBD2 | TRBV5-6 | NA | TGTGCCAGCAGCTATCTAGCGGCCTACAATGAGCAGTTCTTC | CASSYLAAYNEQFF
13 | TRBJ1-1 | NA | TRBV12-5 | NA | TGTGCTAGTGGCTTGGAAGAGAACACTGAAGCTTTCTTT | CASGLEENTEAFF
13 | TRBJ2-5 | NA | TRBV25-1 | once | TGTGCCAGCAGTGAATACGTGGGGGAGACCCAGTACTTC | CASSEYVGETQYF
15 | TRBJ1-6 | TRBD1 | TRBV4-2 | NA | TGTGCCAGCAGCCAATCAGACAGGGGTGATTCACCCCTCCACTTT | CASSQSDRGDSPLHF
13 | TRBJ2-1 | TRBD1 | TRBV7-2 | NA | TGTGCCAGCAGCTCCGGACAGGGATATGAGCAGTTCTTC | CASSSGQGYEQFF
12 | TRBJ2-7 | TRBD2 | TRBV5-1 | NA | TGCGCCAGCAGGCGGGAGGGATACGAGCAGTACTTC | CASRREGYEQYF
16 | TRBJ2-2 | TRBD2 | TRBV19 | NA | TGTGCCAGTAGGGCTGGGTGGACTAGCGGGTTCGGGGAGCTGTTTTTT | CASRAGWTSGFGELFF
12 | TRBJ1-2 | NA | TRBV2 | once | TGTGCCAGGGCACGGGGCCCCTATGGCTACACCTTC | CARARGPYGYTF
19 | TRBJ2-1 | TRBD2 | TRBV3-1/TRBV3-2 | NA | TGTGCCAGCAGCCAAGATGAGAGGACTAGCTCCCTAGTGAACAATGAGCAGTTCTTC | CASSQDERTSSLVNNEQFF
13 | TRBJ2-7 | NA | TRBV15 | NA | TGTGCCACCAGCAGCAATCGTGGGGGCGAGCAGTACTTC | CATSSNRGGEQYF
14 | TRBJ2-5 | NA | TRBV7-6 | NA | TGTGCCAGCAGCTTTGGGACGGATTTGGAGACCCAGTACTTC | CASSFGTDLETQYF
15 | TRBJ1-1 | NA | TRBV7-8 | NA | TGTGCCAGCAGCCTGGACTTCTCAGGGAACACTGAAGCTTTCTTT | CASSLDFSGNTEAFF
15 | TRBJ2-2 | TRBD1 | TRBV5-4 | NA | TGTGCCAGCAGCCGAAGACAGGGGGCGGGCGGGGAGCTGTTTTTT | CASSRRQGAGGELFF
13 | TRBJ2-1 | NA | TRBV2 | NA | TGTGCCAGCAGACAGGAGTCCTACAATGAGCAGTTCTTC | CASRQESYNEQFF
15 | TRBJ2-5 | NA | TRBV13 | NA | TGTGCCAGCAGCTACCGAGCGAACCGGCAAGAGACCCAGTACTTC | CASSYRANRQETQYF